This TCR beta chain was profiled in a study of T cells in Graves' hyperthyroidism and ophthalmopathy. The investigators amplified TCR beta CDR3 regions from RNA transcripts. First-round RT-PCR of the TCR CDR3 relied on the HTBI primer set. TCRdb independently ran MiXCR on the multiplex PCR reads; one entry per CDR3 protein. Of roughly 700,000 distinct CDR3 sequences listed, 30% to 40% are singletons. Exclusion criteria comprised uncontrolled infection, other autoimmune disease, pregnancy or lactation. Diagnosing involved the use of clinical symptoms, serum thyroxine and TRAb, thyroid ultrasound and orbital computed tomography. Sequenced sample: blood. This receptor was taken from a woman aged 35 to 49 with Graves' hyperthyroidism.

The CDR3 bases are TGTGCCAGCAGCCGGGGAGACAGGAAGAGTCAGCCCCAGCATTTT. Its translation: CASSRGDRKSQPQHF. The rearrangement uses TRBV7-8 and TRBJ1-5, with a tentative D call TRBD1 (6 bases). This CDR3 region has 15 residues. Trimming shortened V by 5 bases and J by 6 bases, and 17 bases separated the two germline ends. Germline V CDR1 and CDR2: SGHVS, FQNEAQ.